One sample yielded the 11 T cell receptor beta chains listed below, sequenced in a study of human T cells and chemical hapten exposure. Time point noted: patch test 3, about 24 weeks after DPC sensitization. Sample treatment: therapeutic diphenylcyclopropenone sensitization with weekly scalp DPC. TCRdb re-analysed the RACE reads in MiXCR, keeping a single row per CDR3 protein. This sample has about 64,000 distinct CDR3 sequences; approximately 11% occur once, and the top ten carry about 2.5%. The sequenced sample was whole blood, obtained in connection with sensitization to the hapten diphenylcyclopropenone (DPC). These TCRs come from a woman in her twenties or thirties with alopecia areata. Some clones in this sample may be carry-over from other donors' samples.

This clonotype was found many times. The chain employs TRBV5-1 and TRBJ2-7; possible D gene TRBD1, 6 bases. V was trimmed by 3 bases and J by 2 bases, leaving 9 bases between them. The CDR3 is made up of 13 amino acids. From germline, CDR1 is SGHRS and CDR2 YFSETQ. The CDR3 here is CASSSQGTYEQYF. CDR3 nucleotide sequence: TGCGCCAGCAGCTCACAGGGAACCTACGAGCAGTACTTC.

The chain has TRBV7-9 and TRBJ2-1; D gene ambiguous. The CDR3 is 13 residues long. V was cut by 2 bases and J by 5 bases, with 7 bases left in between. Per germline, CDR1 SEHNR and CDR2 FQNEAQ (reference sequence). CDR3 residues: CASSLTNNNEQFF. CDR3 bases: TGTGCCAGCAGCTTAACCAATAACAATGAGCAGTTCTTC.

The chain links TRBV7-8 to TRBJ2-2, with D hard to call. Germline CDR1 and CDR2: SGHVS and FQNEAQ. The CDR3 length is 13 residues. Trimming took off 4 bases at V and 6 bases at J, with 9 bases between the two ends. The CDR3 DNA follows: TGTGCCAGCAGCTGGTCGGCGTCCGGGGAGCTGTTTTTT. It yields the protein CASSWSASGELFF.

V gene TRBV2 combines with J gene TRBJ1-1; D is perhaps TRBD1 (5 bases). Trimming removed 9 bases at V and 4 bases at J, with 15 bases between. CDR3 length: 13 residues. The V gene's germline CDR1 is SNHLY and CDR2 FYNNEI. In DNA, the CDR3 is TGTGCCAGTTCTCAGGAGGGGAGCACTGAAGCTTTCTTT. Translated, it gives CASSQEGSTEAFF.

This clonotype occurred a few times. This chain connects TRBV7-9 to TRBJ1-5; D is undetermined. Germline CDR1 and CDR2: SEHNR and FQNEAQ (reference sequence). CDR3 size: 13 residues. V lost 0 bases to trimming and J lost 7 bases, with 7 bases between them. This chain's CDR3 is CASSLAPAQPQHF. The CDR3 DNA follows: TGTGCCAGCAGCTTAGCGCCGGCCCAGCCCCAGCATTTT. Complete variable domain (other parts from reference TRBV7-9 and TRBJ1-5): DTGVSQNPRHKITKRGQNVTFRCDPISEHNRLYWYRQTLGQGPEFLTYFQNEAQLEKSRLLSDRFSAERPKGSFSTLEIQRTEQGDSAMYLCASSLAPAQPQHFGDGTRLSIL.

This clonotype came up many times. J is TRBJ1-5 and V is TRBV2, with D perhaps TRBD1 (5 bases). The germline V gene has CDR1 SNHLY and CDR2 FYNNEI. Trimming took 4 bases from V and 2 from J, leaving 9 bases between them. The CDR3 loop spans 14 amino acids. In DNA form, the CDR3 reads TGTGCCAGCAGTGGTGGCAGGGGCAATCAGCCCCAGCATTTT. Translation: CASSGGRGNQPQHF.

This clonotype has more than one count but fewer than ten. The rearrangement uses TRBV18 and TRBJ2-5; 9 positions match TRBD1. V dropped 2 bases and J dropped 4; count of bases not matched to a gene: 14. This CDR3 comprises 18 residues. Germline V gene data show CDR1 as KGHSH and CDR2 as LQKENI. The CDR3 DNA reads as TGTGCCAGCTCACCATTTCCCGTCGGACAGGGGTCCGTAGAGACCCAGTACTTC. This codes for CASSPFPVGQGSVETQYF. Variable domain in full (rest from reference TRBV18 and TRBJ2-5): NAGVMQNPRHLVRRRGQEARLRCSPMKGHSHVYWYRQLPEEGLKFMVYLQKENIIDESGMPKERFSAEFPKEGPSILRIQQVVRGDSAAYFCASSPFPVGQGSVETQYFGPGTRLLVL.

This clonotype appeared many times. In nucleotides, the CDR3 is TGTGCCAGCAGTGAAAGTCGACAGGGAGTCTATGGCTACACCTTC. Residues: CASSESRQGVYGYTF. The V and J genes are TRBV6-1 and TRBJ1-2; TRBD1 matches at 7 bases. This CDR3 contains 15 residues. Germline CDR1 and CDR2: MNHNS and SASEGT. Trimming at V came to 2 bases and at J to 4 bases, leaving 7 bases not matched to a gene.

This clonotype was seen a single time. The chain has TRBV2 and TRBJ2-5, with unresolved D. Germline CDR1 is SNHLY and CDR2 is FYNNEI. CDR3 length: 15 amino acids. V dropped 1 base and J dropped 4 bases, with 13 bases sitting between them. This CDR3 is CASSEVPLAGETQYF. The CDR3 nucleotides read TGTGCCAGCAGTGAAGTTCCCTTGGCCGGAGAGACCCAGTACTTC.

This chain connects TRBV11-2 to TRBJ2-3, with 7 positions matching TRBD1. V lost 2 bases, J lost 5 bases, and 1 base stayed unmatched. Germline V CDR1 and CDR2: SGHAT, FQNNGV. This CDR3 contains 13 residues. CDR3 coding DNA: TGTGCCAGCAGCTTAACAGGGGTAGATACGCAGTATTTT. Translation gives CASSLTGVDTQYF.

A few counts support this clonotype. The CDR3 protein is CASSISLGPIYEQYF. CDR3 sequence (DNA): TGTGCCAGTAGTATCTCACTTGGACCGATTTACGAGCAGTACTTC. The chain has TRBV19 and TRBJ2-7; no clear D. Germline CDR1 is LNHDA and CDR2 is SQIVND (reference sequence). V shed 3 bases and J shed 4 bases, with 16 bases lying between them. The CDR3 loop spans 15 amino acids.